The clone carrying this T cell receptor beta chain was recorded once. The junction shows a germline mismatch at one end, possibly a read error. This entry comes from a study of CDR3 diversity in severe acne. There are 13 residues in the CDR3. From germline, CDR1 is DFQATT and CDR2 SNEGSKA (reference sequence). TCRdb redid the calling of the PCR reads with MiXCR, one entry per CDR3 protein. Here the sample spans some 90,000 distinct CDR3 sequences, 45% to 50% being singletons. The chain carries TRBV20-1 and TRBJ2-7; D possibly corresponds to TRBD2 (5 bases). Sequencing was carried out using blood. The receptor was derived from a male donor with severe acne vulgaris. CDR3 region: CNASPTLPYEQYF. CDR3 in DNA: TGCAATGCTAGCCCCACACTACCTTACGAGCAGTACTTC.